Below, 26 T cell receptor beta chains from the same sample are listed, as sequenced in a study of beta chain features in type 1 diabetes. Investigators reverse transcribed all isolated RNA, so they sequenced expressed TCRB transcripts. This table comes from immunoSEQ multiplex PCR, and its TCRdb copy is limited to in-frame clones, with some not included. The data contain 600,000 to 700,000 clones, approximately 13% of them seen just once; the ten biggest clones take up around 0.12%. These receptors are not linked to any known antigen. Overall study findings and caveats: The study found moderately but significantly shorter TCRB CDR3s in all four CD4+ subsets of Type 1 diabetes patients.

The sample was naive CD4+ T cells from blood. These receptor sequences come from a man aged 25 to 40 with type 1 diabetes.

V usage is TRBV4-3 and J usage is TRBJ2-1; the D gene is possibly TRBD2 (6 bases). The V end lost 4 bases, the J end lost 10 bases, and 17 bases lay between the germline ends. Looked up from germline, CDR1 is LGHNA and CDR2 is YSLEER. CDR3 size: 14 residues. This CDR3 reads CASSPQLASGEQFF. The CDR3 coding sequence is TGCGCCAGCAGCCCCCAACTAGCCTCTGGCGAGCAGTTCTTC.

This clone occurred a few times. The rearrangement links TRBV7-3 to TRBJ2-2, with TRBD1 matching over 10 bases. J was trimmed by 4 bases and V by 6 bases; bases with no gene match: 5. CDR1 and CDR2 from the germline V gene are SGHTA and FQGTGA. The CDR3 has 15 residues. The CDR3 region is CASSSGTGVTGELFF. CDR3 DNA sequence: TGTGCCAGCAGTTCCGGGACAGGGGTCACCGGGGAGCTGTTTTTT.

The chain carries TRBV7-2 and TRBJ1-2, with D possibly matching TRBD1 (6 bases). In germline, CDR1 is SGHTA, CDR2 FQGNSA. V lost 5 bases, J lost 4 bases, and 11 bases lay in between. The CDR3 has 13 amino acids. In DNA, the CDR3 is TGTGCCAGCAGCACTGGACAGAGCTATGGCTACACCTTC. Translated, it gives CASSTGQSYGYTF. The complete variable domain, with remaining parts taken from reference TRBV7-2 and TRBJ1-2, reads GAGVSQSPSNKVTEKGKDVELRCDPISGHTALYWYRQSLGQGLEFLIYFQGNSAPDKSGLPSDRFSAERTGGSVSTLTIQRTQQEDSAVYLCASSTGQSYGYTFGSGTRLTVV.

This chain uses TRBV30 with TRBJ2-7; D is unresolved. Trimming took 2 bases from V and 6 from J, leaving 11 bases between them. Germline CDR1 reads GTSNPN; CDR2 reads SVGIG (reference sequence). This CDR3 contains 12 residues. Here the CDR3 reads CAWSLAPSEQYF. CDR3 DNA: TGTGCCTGGAGTCTGGCCCCCTCCGAGCAGTACTTC.

This clone has more than one count but fewer than ten. This rearrangement joins TRBV30 to TRBJ2-7; D gene ambiguous. Trimming stripped 0 bases from V and 5 bases from J, with 14 bases between. The CDR3 runs to 14 residues. Germline V CDR1 and CDR2: GTSNPN, SVGIG (reference sequence). The CDR3 DNA sequence: TGTGCCTGGAGTGTACGAAGCCTTAGAGACGAGCAGTACTTC. Amino acid sequence: CAWSVRSLRDEQYF.

This chain uses TRBV28 with TRBJ2-1; 12 bases map to TRBD2. Trimming at V came to 6 bases and at J to 0 bases, leaving 9 bases not matched to a gene. CDR3 length equals 18 residues. In germline, CDR1 is MDHEN, CDR2 SYDVKM. The CDR3 DNA reads as TGTGCCAGCAGAGCTACTAGCGGGGGGACCCGCTCCTACAATGAGCAGTTCTTC. This encodes CASRATSGGTRSYNEQFF.

This clone appeared a few times. The V and J genes are TRBV7-9 and TRBJ2-6; D gene ambiguous. This CDR3 is built from 16 residues. Trimming removed 5 bases from V and 0 bases from J, with 11 bases in between. Germline loops: CDR1 SEHNR, CDR2 FQNEAQ (reference sequence). Here the CDR3 reads CASSPPASSGANVLTF. CDR3 DNA: TGTGCCAGCAGCCCTCCCGCGAGCTCTGGGGCCAACGTCCTGACTTTC.

The V and J genes are TRBV5-6 and TRBJ1-2, with D hard to call. Germline-derived CDR1 and CDR2 are SGHDT and YYEEEE. With 1 base removed from V and 4 bases from J, the gap between germline ends came to 11 bases. There are 14 residues in the CDR3. The CDR3 spells CASSLSGGPYGYTF. As DNA, the CDR3 is TGTGCCAGCAGCTTGTCAGGAGGGCCCTATGGCTACACCTTC.

This clone was counted between two and nine times. The V and J genes are TRBV9 and TRBJ2-7, with D unresolved. The germline V gene encodes CDR1 SGDLS and CDR2 YYNGEE. The CDR3 has 11 residues. The ends were cut back, 4 bases at V and 2 bases at J, with 4 bases in the middle. The DNA for the CDR3 is TGTGCCAGCAGCCGCACCTACGAGCAGTACTTC. This sequence encodes CASSRTYEQYF.

In its sample, this clone was seen a few times. V and J are TRBV5-1 and TRBJ2-3, with 9 nucleotides matching TRBD2. This CDR3 has 15 amino acids. V lost 2 bases, J lost 0 bases, and 1 base stayed unmatched. The germline V gene has CDR1 SGHRS and CDR2 YFSETQ. In DNA, the CDR3 is TGCGCCAGCAGCTTCCTAGCGGGGAGCACAGATACGCAGTATTTT. The encoded protein is CASSFLAGSTDTQYF.

The chain is built from TRBV19 and TRBJ2-6; TRBD1 or TRBD2 may be the D gene (5 bases each). Germline CDR1 and CDR2: LNHDA and SQIVND (reference sequence). Trimming left V 9 bases short and J 2 bases short, with 14 bases between. The CDR3 covers 15 residues. The CDR3 here is CASQSGTPGANVLTF. The CDR3 nucleotides are TGTGCCAGCCAAAGTGGGACCCCTGGGGCCAACGTCCTGACTTTC.

This chain links TRBV25-1 with TRBJ1-2; D uncertain. Germline V gives CDR1 MGHDK, CDR2 SYGVNS. The CDR3 extends over 12 amino acids. Trimming pared 1 base from V and 3 bases from J, leaving 3 bases between. CDR3 coding DNA: TGTGCCAGCAGTGAATCCCACTATGGCTACACCTTC. Its translation: CASSESHYGYTF.

This chain connects TRBV7-2 to TRBJ2-1; D perhaps matches TRBD1 (6 bases). From germline, CDR1 is SGHTA and CDR2 FQGNSA. The CDR3 contains 15 residues. Trimming took off 1 base at V and 0 bases at J, with 7 bases between the two ends. The CDR3 spells CASSLGGLSYNEQFF. The DNA for the CDR3 is TGTGCCAGCAGCTTAGGGGGGCTCTCCTACAATGAGCAGTTCTTC.

This clone has only a few counts. The CDR3: CATSGGQGAPSGANVLTF. CDR3 sequence (DNA): TGTGCCACCAGCGGCGGACAGGGGGCGCCTTCTGGGGCCAACGTCCTGACTTTC. The chain employs TRBV15 and TRBJ2-6, with 11 bases aligning to TRBD1. Germline lookup yields CDR1 LNHNV and CDR2 YYDKDF (reference sequence). Trimming at V came to 5 bases and at J to 1 base, leaving 7 bases not matched to a gene. The CDR3 is 18 amino acids.

This clone came up a few times. V is TRBV7-9 and J is TRBJ2-7; 8 bases fit TRBD1. The length of the CDR3 is 15 residues. Germline trimming cut 5 bases from V and 0 bases from J; bases unmatched to any gene: 6. Germline-derived CDR1 and CDR2 are SEHNR and FQNEAQ (reference sequence). Here the CDR3 DNA reads TGTGCCAGCAGCCCGGGACAGGACCTCTCCTACGAGCAGTACTTC. Its protein product is CASSPGQDLSYEQYF.

This clone has more than one count but fewer than ten. This chain connects TRBV7-2 to TRBJ2-5; D may be TRBD2 (6 bases). Germline V gives CDR1 SGHTA, CDR2 FQGNSA. Trimming cost V 5 bases and J 3 bases, with 7 bases left between them. This CDR3 has 12 residues. CDR3 loop: CASSGGEETQYF. Written as DNA, the CDR3 is TGTGCCAGCAGCGGAGGGGAAGAGACCCAGTACTTC.

As regards this clone: At one of its ends the junction is not consistent with the germline gene, which may arise from a read error. This chain joins TRBV7-7 and TRBJ1-1; D gene uncertain. Germline V CDR1 and CDR2: SSHAT, FNYEAQ (reference sequence). The CDR3 spans 13 residues. This CDR3 reads CASSLAENTEAFF. CDR3 nucleotide sequence: TGTGCTAGCAGCTTAGCTGAGAACACTGAAGCTTTCTTT.

This clone was counted only a few times. This chain links TRBV7-2 with TRBJ2-7; D is tentatively TRBD1 or TRBD2 (6 bases each). V was cut by 5 bases and J by 2 bases, with 19 bases left in between. CDR3 length equals 16 residues. CDR1 is SGHTA, CDR2 FQGNSA, per germline. CDR3 sequence (DNA): TGTGCCAGCAGCCCCTCGGCGGGACACATGACCTACGAGCAGTACTTC. It specifies CASSPSAGHMTYEQYF.

V and J are TRBV27 and TRBJ2-7, with D perhaps matching TRBD1 (6 bases). The CDR3 length is 15 residues. Germline V gene lookup returns CDR1 MNHEY and CDR2 SMNVEV (reference sequence). Trimming left V 6 bases short and J 0 bases short, with 15 bases between. The CDR3 loop reads CASRKGTSTSYEQYF. CDR3 sequence (DNA): TGTGCCAGCAGGAAGGGGACATCAACCTCCTACGAGCAGTACTTC.

The genes are TRBV29-1 and TRBJ2-7, with 10 positions matching TRBD1. The CDR3 has 13 residues. With V trimmed by 3 bases and J by 2 bases, 1 base remained unmatched. CDR1 is SQVTM and CDR2 is ANQGSEA in the germline V gene. In DNA, the CDR3 is TGCAGCGTTGAGGGGACAGGGGCCTACGAGCAGTACTTC. It is translated as CSVEGTGAYEQYF.

J is TRBJ2-1 and V is TRBV9, with D hard to call. The CDR3 runs 15 residues. Germline lookup yields CDR1 SGDLS and CDR2 YYNGEE. Trimming took 2 bases from V and 0 from J, leaving 9 bases between them. The CDR3 region is CASSVYASSYNEQFF. The CDR3 bases are TGTGCCAGCAGCGTCTATGCCAGCTCCTACAATGAGCAGTTCTTC.

This clone turned up a few times. The V gene is TRBV4-1, the J gene TRBJ2-7; 11 positions agree with TRBD1. V was pared by 1 base and J by 4 bases, with 6 bases of the junction left unmatched. Germline assignment: CDR1 MGHRA and CDR2 YSYEKL. The CDR3 loop spans 16 amino acids. The CDR3 nucleotides read TGCGCCAGCAGCCAAGGTCCCGGACAGGGGGCTTACGAGCAGTACTTC. It translates to CASSQGPGQGAYEQYF.

This clone occurred a few times. This chain connects TRBV9 to TRBJ2-4; the D is unclear. Per the germline V gene, CDR1 is SGDLS and CDR2 is YYNGEE. Between the trimmed V and J ends, which lost 0 bases and 4 bases, there was a span of 8 bases. This CDR3 comprises 14 residues. CDR3: CASSVGEKKNIQYF. For the CDR3, the DNA is TGTGCCAGCAGCGTAGGAGAAAAGAAAAACATTCAGTACTTC. Supplemented by reference TRBV9 and TRBJ2-4, the full variable domain reads DSGVTQTPKHLITATGQRVTLRCSPRSGDLSVYWYQQSLDQGLQFLIQYYNGEERAKGNILERFSAQQFPDLHSELNLSSLELGDSALYFCASSVGEKKNIQYFGAGTRLSVL.

This clone was seen more than once but under ten times. V usage is TRBV7-9 and J usage is TRBJ2-7, with D tentatively TRBD1 (6 bases). With 5 bases removed from V and 5 bases from J, the gap between germline ends came to 13 bases. This CDR3 has 13 amino acids. Germline V gene lookup returns CDR1 SEHNR and CDR2 FQNEAQ (reference sequence). The CDR3 here is CASSLGQWDEQYF. Here the CDR3 DNA reads TGTGCCAGCAGCCTAGGACAGTGGGACGAGCAGTACTTC.

The chain employs TRBV5-1 and TRBJ2-1; 10 bases are a match to TRBD2. CDR1 and CDR2 from the germline V gene are SGHRS and YFSETQ. V was pared by 0 bases and J by 4 bases, with 4 bases of the junction left unmatched. CDR3 length: 16 amino acids. The CDR3 sequence is CASSLERSGGYNEQFF. The CDR3, as DNA: TGCGCCAGCAGCTTGGAGCGTAGCGGGGGGTACAATGAGCAGTTCTTC.

This chain uses TRBV4-2 with TRBJ2-3, with D possibly TRBD2 on 6 matching bases. In germline, CDR1 is LGHNA, CDR2 YNFKEQ. The CDR3 is 15 residues long. Trimming removed 0 bases from V and 10 bases from J, with 17 bases in between. CDR3 nucleotides: TGTGCCAGCAGCCAAGATGCGGGGACGACGGGTGCGCAGTATTTT. This gives the protein CASSQDAGTTGAQYF.